These 3 T cell receptor beta chains were sequenced from one sample in a study of shared clonotypes between healthy human individuals. Produced via immunoSEQ multiplex PCR; TCRdb's table is partial and in-frame only. The sample consists of fewer than 3 million clones, roughly 90% of them appearing once. Sequencing was performed on naive CD4+ T cells from PBMCs. Subset meaning: CD45RA+ positively selected. All receptors come from a man between 18 and 35 years old in good health. Some clones in this sample may be carry-over from other donors' samples.

The CDR3 here is CASRRNSDEQFF. The DNA for the CDR3 is TGCGCCAGCAGACGAAATTCGGATGAGCAGTTCTTC. The rearrangement uses TRBV5-1 and TRBJ2-1; unclear D gene. This CDR3 has 12 amino acids. Germline-derived CDR1 and CDR2 are SGHRS and YFSETQ. V was clipped by 5 bases and J by 8 bases, with 11 bases between them. Drawing the rest from reference TRBV5-1 and TRBJ2-1, the complete variable domain is KAGVTQTPRYLIKTRGQQVTLSCSPISGHRSVSWYQQTPGQGLQFLFEYFSETQRNKGNFPGRFSGRQFSNSRSEMNVSTLELGDSALYLCASRRNSDEQFFGPGTRLTVL.

Turning to this clone: Other DNA sequences in the sample encode the same CDR3. The gene calls are TRBV7-2 and TRBJ2-1; D call uncertain. The germline V and J ends were trimmed by 0 bases and 10 bases, with 7 bases remaining between them. The CDR3 consists of 12 residues. In germline, CDR1 is SGHTA, CDR2 FQGNSA. The CDR3 DNA follows: TGTGCCAGCAGCTTAGCAGGCAGGGAGCAGTTCTTC. The encoded protein is CASSLAGREQFF.

The chain is built from TRBV7-2 and TRBJ2-7, with D uncertain. Trimming took 2 bases from V and 3 from J, leaving 11 bases between them. The CDR3 is 14 residues long. Germline V gene sequence: CDR1 SGHTA, CDR2 FQGNSA. The CDR3 loop reads CASSLLRQSYEQYF. The DNA for the CDR3 is TGTGCCAGCAGCTTACTGAGACAAAGCTACGAGCAGTACTTC. The full variable domain, with the rest looked up from reference TRBV7-2 and TRBJ2-7, is GAGVSQSPSNKVTEKGKDVELRCDPISGHTALYWYRQSLGQGLEFLIYFQGNSAPDKSGLPSDRFSAERTGGSVSTLTIQRTQQEDSAVYLCASSLLRQSYEQYFGPGTRLTVT.